There are many counts of the clone carrying this T cell receptor beta chain. The antigen remains unidentified. The sample is drawn from a study of T-cell reconstitution after alpha-beta-depleted transplantation in children. Study-level points and caveats: A year post-transplant, T-cell counts and diversity derived mostly from newly produced T cells. Where some patients showed high TCRbeta diversity at day 60, it came from recipient T cells and thymic progenitors that had survived.

Unique molecular identifiers were incorporated when the TCRbeta library was constructed. TCRdb called the PCR reads again in MiXCR, with one record for every CDR3 protein. The table lists roughly 300,000 distinct CDR3 sequences, roughly 12% of them singletons, with around a quarter in the top ten. V was shortened by 0 bases and J by 2 bases, with 2 bases between the two germline ends. The CDR3 has 13 amino acids. The germline V gene has CDR1 WNHNN and CDR2 SYGVQD (reference sequence). The chain carries TRBV10-1 and TRBJ1-5, with D uncertain. This sample comprised peripheral blood, obtained 180 days after TCRalphabeta/CD19-depleted stem cell transplant. The clonotype was recovered from a male patient between 2 and 10 years old who had a stem cell transplant for chronic granulomatous disease, so the T cells may come from the graft donor. The CDR3 DNA follows: TGCGCCAGCAGTGAGTCGGGCAATCAGCCCCAGCATTTT. It specifies CASSESGNQPQHF.